The source of this T cell receptor (beta chain) is a study of cytomegalovirus exposure and HLA in healthy donors. The PCR contained 60 Vbeta and 13 Jbeta primers. Only in-frame clones appear in the TCRdb table, and some are missing; sequencing was by immunoSEQ multiplex PCR. The sample has 65,000 to 95,000 clones; roughly 79% are singletons. Looked up from germline, CDR1 is LNHDA and CDR2 is SQIVND (reference sequence). CDR3 length equals 13 residues. Trimming removed 7 bases from V and 4 bases from J; junction bases left unmatched: 7. This sequence was found in a male donor in good health and CMV-seropositive. Sample: PBMCs. The V gene is TRBV19, the J gene TRBJ2-7, with TRBD1 identical over 7 bases. DNA of the CDR3: TGTGCCAGTACGGAGACAGGGTCATACGAGCAGTACTTC. It encodes CASTETGSYEQYF.